This entry is about one T cell receptor beta chain. This sample is part of a study of blood T cell repertoires in COVID-19. Study-wide background: Samples taken during acute and convalescent COVID-19 were collected in the United States, Italy and Spain.

Some clones are missing from TCRdb's copy, which holds only in-frame ones; the method was immunoSEQ multiplex PCR. This table holds some 90,000 clones, approximately 86% found once. Trimming took off 4 bases at V and 11 bases at J, with 22 bases between the two ends. CDR3 length equals 15 residues. Germline-derived CDR1 and CDR2 are SGHTS and YDEGEE. Sequenced sample: peripheral blood. The J gene is TRBJ1-5, the V gene TRBV5-8; D is possibly TRBD1 (5 bases). The TCR originated in a woman of 80 years or more with acute or convalescent COVID-19. CDR3 sequence reads: CASSPTGGRALAQHF. CDR3 nucleotide sequence: TGTGCCAGCAGCCCCACAGGTGGGCGAGCATTGGCCCAGCATTTT.